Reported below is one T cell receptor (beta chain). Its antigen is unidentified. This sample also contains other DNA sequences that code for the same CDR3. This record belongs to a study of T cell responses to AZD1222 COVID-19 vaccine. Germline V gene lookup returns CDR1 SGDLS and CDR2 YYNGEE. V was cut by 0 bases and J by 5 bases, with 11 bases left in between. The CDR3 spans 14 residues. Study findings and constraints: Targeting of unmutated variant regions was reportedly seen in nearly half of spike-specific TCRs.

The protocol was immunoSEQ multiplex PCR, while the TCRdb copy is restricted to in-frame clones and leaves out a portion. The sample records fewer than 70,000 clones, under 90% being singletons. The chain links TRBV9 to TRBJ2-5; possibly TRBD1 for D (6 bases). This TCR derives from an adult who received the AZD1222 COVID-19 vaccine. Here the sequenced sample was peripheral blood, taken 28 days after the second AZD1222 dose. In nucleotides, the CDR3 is TGTGCCAGCAGCGTAGGGGGTACAGGGGAGACCCAGTACTTC. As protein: CASSVGGTGETQYF.